This T cell receptor (beta chain) was sequenced during a study of cytomegalovirus exposure and HLA in healthy donors. V gave up 1 base and J gave up 4 bases, with 3 bases separating them. The CDR3 extends over 11 amino acids. Germline CDR1 and CDR2: DFQATT and SNEGSKA (reference sequence). PCR involved 60 Vbeta and 13 Jbeta primers. Using immunoSEQ multiplex PCR, the repertoire was profiled, and TCRdb retains in-frame clones only, with some absent. The table lists about 88,000 clones. The sequence came from a girl aged 10 to 17 in good health and CMV-seropositive. The chain recombines TRBV20-1 with TRBJ2-3; the D is unclear. Sequenced material: PBMCs. CDR3 sequence: CSARASDTQYF. CDR3 bases: TGCAGTGCTAGAGCATCAGATACGCAGTATTTT.